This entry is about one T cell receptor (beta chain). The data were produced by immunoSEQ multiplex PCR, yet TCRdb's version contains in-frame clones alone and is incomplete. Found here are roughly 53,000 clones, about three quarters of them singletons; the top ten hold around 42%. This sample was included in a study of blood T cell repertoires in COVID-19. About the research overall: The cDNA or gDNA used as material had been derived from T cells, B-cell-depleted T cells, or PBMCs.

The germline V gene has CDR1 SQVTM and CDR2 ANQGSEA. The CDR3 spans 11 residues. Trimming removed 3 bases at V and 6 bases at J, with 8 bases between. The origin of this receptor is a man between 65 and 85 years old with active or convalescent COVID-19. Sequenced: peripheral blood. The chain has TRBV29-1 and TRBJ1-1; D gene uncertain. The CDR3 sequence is CSVEPRAEAFF. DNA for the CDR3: TGCAGCGTTGAGCCCCGCGCTGAAGCTTTCTTT.